This passage covers 13 T cell receptor beta chains from one sample sequenced in a study of blood T cell dynamics during melanoma immunotherapy. Regarding time point: pre-treatment baseline. Using immunoSEQ multiplex PCR, the repertoire was profiled, and TCRdb retains in-frame clones only, with some absent. The sample yields thousands of clones, roughly 83% seen once. The sample here was blood, taken from a patient treated with checkpoint blockade. All receptors derive from a human donor with melanoma. Some clones in this sample may be carry-over from other donors' samples.

The V and J genes are TRBV10-3 and TRBJ1-2, with a weak D call TRBD1 (6 bases). Germline CDR1 and CDR2: ENHRY and SYGVKD. The CDR3 contains 13 residues. The V and J ends lost 11 bases and 4 bases respectively, with 17 bases between them. CDR3 sequence reads: CASRGTETYGYTF. CDR3 DNA sequence: TGTGCCTCAAGGGGGACCGAAACCTATGGCTACACCTTC.

This clone has only one observation. The V gene is TRBV5-1, the J gene TRBJ1-1; the match to TRBD1 covers 9 bases. The CDR3 length is 14 residues. Germline values: CDR1 SGHRS, CDR2 YFSETQ. Trimming removed 3 bases from V and 3 bases from J; junction bases left unmatched: 3. CDR3 amino acids: CASSSRDRDTEAFF. DNA of the CDR3: TGCGCCAGCAGCTCCCGGGACAGGGACACTGAAGCTTTCTTT.

This chain uses TRBV7-9 with TRBJ2-5; 9 bases are a match to TRBD1. CDR1 is SEHNR, CDR2 FQNEAQ, per germline (reference sequence). CDR3 length: 15 residues. Losses at the gene ends were 4 bases for V and 3 bases for J; bases not matched to a gene: 6. The CDR3 nucleotides are TGTGCCAGCAGCTCAGTGACAGGGGGGGAAGAGACCCAGTACTTC. Protein product: CASSSVTGGEETQYF.

V is TRBV27 and J is TRBJ1-6; D uncertain. The CDR3 covers 16 residues. CDR1 MNHEY and CDR2 SMNVEV come from the germline V gene (reference sequence). Trimming stripped 5 bases from V and 7 bases from J, with 18 bases between. The CDR3 nucleotides read TGTGCCAGCAGTGAAAACCGGGCCATACCAAATTCACCCCTCCACTTT. Translated: CASSENRAIPNSPLHF.

This chain uses TRBV7-2 with TRBJ1-1; D possibly corresponds to TRBD1 (6 bases). Germline-derived CDR1 and CDR2 are SGHTA and FQGNSA. This CDR3 has 15 amino acids. Trimming stripped 1 base from V and 0 bases from J, with 9 bases between. The CDR3 DNA is TGTGCCAGCAGCTTAGTGGGACACCTGAACACTGAAGCTTTCTTT. This translates into CASSLVGHLNTEAFF.

V usage is TRBV5-1 and J usage is TRBJ1-1, with 8 bases identical to TRBD1. Germline V gives CDR1 SGHRS, CDR2 YFSETQ. The V and J ends lost 4 bases and 1 base, in that order; junction bases with no gene match: 3. The CDR3 has 14 amino acids. CDR3 in amino acids: CASSAGQANTEAFF. For the CDR3, the DNA is TGCGCCAGCAGCGCGGGACAGGCGAACACTGAAGCTTTCTTT.

A remark on this clone: One junction end disagrees with the germline gene, perhaps due to a read error. The CDR3 coding sequence is TGTGCCAGCAGTGAACCCGGACAGGGAGCCTCATTC. Translated, it gives CASSEPGQGASF. The chain joins TRBV6-1 to TRBJ2-7, with 8 bases that match TRBD1. This CDR3 comprises 12 residues. Germline V gene sequence: CDR1 MNHNS, CDR2 SASEGT.

This chain joins TRBV5-8 and TRBJ1-6; D uncertain. The CDR3 is 13 residues long. The germline V gene has CDR1 SGHTS and CDR2 YDEGEE. Trimming removed 4 bases at V and 5 bases at J, with 7 bases between. The CDR3 nucleotides are TGTGCCAGCAGCCGGCGGGATAATTCACCCCTCCACTTT. Protein sequence: CASSRRDNSPLHF.

The chain recombines TRBV10-2 with TRBJ2-5; 9 nucleotides agree with TRBD2. CDR3 length: 13 residues. V was pared by 2 bases and J by 8 bases, with 3 bases of the junction left unmatched. Germline lookup yields CDR1 WSHSY and CDR2 SAAADI. The CDR3 spells CASSETRGGTQYF. CDR3 DNA sequence: TGCGCCAGCAGTGAGACGCGGGGGGGCACCCAGTACTTC.

This sequence joins TRBV6-1 and TRBJ2-5; TRBD1 aligns across 8 bases. The J call may be mistaken, given a closer DNA end match to TRBJ2-7. The CDR3 runs 12 residues. Germline V lookup: CDR1 MNHNS, CDR2 SASEGT. CDR3 in DNA: TGTGCCAGCAGGGACAGGGTGAGCGAGCAGTACTTC. Residues: CASRDRVSEQYF.

This clone was detected only a few times. The chain combines TRBV6-4 with TRBJ2-3; TRBD2 might be the D (5 bases). CDR1 MRHNA and CDR2 SNTAGT come from the germline V gene. Trimming took off 2 bases at V and 5 bases at J, with 14 bases between the two ends. The CDR3 covers 15 residues. CDR3 DNA sequence: TGTGCCAGCAGTGACCAGCCCGGAGGCGTAGATACGCAGTATTTT. Its translation is CASSDQPGGVDTQYF.

This chain joins TRBV6-1 and TRBJ2-7; 8 nucleotides match TRBD1. Germline loops: CDR1 MNHNS, CDR2 SASEGT. With V trimmed by 4 bases and J by 12 bases, 11 bases remained unmatched. CDR3 size: 13 residues. This CDR3 reads CASSAGQVPLRYF. The CDR3 nucleotides are TGTGCCAGCAGTGCGGGACAGGTTCCCTTGCGGTACTTC.

V and J are TRBV18 and TRBJ2-2; D unclear. With 2 bases removed from V and 1 base from J, the gap between germline ends came to 11 bases. CDR1 is KGHSH and CDR2 is LQKENI in the germline V gene. This CDR3 contains 16 residues. The CDR3 coding sequence is TGTGCCAGCTCACCATTAAACAGTTTGAACACCGGGGAGCTGTTTTTT. This translates into CASSPLNSLNTGELFF. The variable domain in full, with the rest retrieved from reference TRBV18 and TRBJ2-2, is NAGVMQNPRHLVRRRGQEARLRCSPMKGHSHVYWYRQLPEEGLKFMVYLQKENIIDESGMPKERFSAEFPKEGPSILRIQQVVRGDSAAYFCASSPLNSLNTGELFFGEGSRLTVL.